The 28 T cell receptor beta chains below were found in one sample sequenced in a study of OX40 agonist ivuxolimab in advanced cancers. The repertoire was sequenced with immunoSEQ multiplex PCR; TCRdb's copy has only in-frame clones and lacks some. The sample has roughly 100,000 clones; around 86% are singletons. The sequencing here drew on CD4+ or CD8+ T cells sorted from blood, taken in a trial of the OX40 agonist ivuxolimab. Receptors originate from an adult with an advanced solid tumor such as melanoma, head and neck, liver or kidney cancer.

This chain uses TRBV2 with TRBJ2-3, with TRBD2 identical over 9 bases. This CDR3 has 16 residues. In germline, CDR1 is SNHLY, CDR2 FYNNEI. With 6 bases clipped from V and 2 bases from J, the junction kept 9 bases outside the gene matches. This chain's CDR3 is CASRSSGGRITDTQYF. The CDR3 DNA is TGTGCCAGCAGGTCCAGCGGGGGGCGAATCACAGATACGCAGTATTTT.

The chain is built from TRBV15 and TRBJ1-2; D perhaps matches TRBD1 (6 bases). Germline lookup yields CDR1 LNHNV and CDR2 YYDKDF (reference sequence). The V and J ends lost 0 bases and 4 bases respectively, with 9 bases between them. This CDR3 is 14 amino acids long. CDR3 protein: CATSRDVQGYGYTF. The CDR3 bases are TGTGCCACCAGCAGAGATGTACAGGGCTATGGCTACACCTTC.

This clone was picked up one time. The gene calls are TRBV6-5 and TRBJ1-2, with TRBD1 matching over 12 bases. Germline loops: CDR1 MNHEY, CDR2 SVGAGI. With 2 bases clipped from V and 5 bases from J, the junction kept 3 bases outside the gene matches. The CDR3 loop spans 15 amino acids. The CDR3 region is CASSYGTGGVYGYTF. The CDR3 region has the DNA TGTGCCAGCAGTTACGGGACAGGGGGCGTATATGGCTACACCTTC.

V is TRBV4-2 and J is TRBJ2-5; 11 bases are shared with TRBD2. The CDR3 totals 15 residues. The germline V gene encodes CDR1 LGHNA and CDR2 YNFKEQ. Trimming removed 4 bases from V and 1 base from J; junction bases left unmatched: 2. The CDR3 loop is CASSRTSGRQETQYF. CDR3 nucleotides: TGTGCCAGCAGCCGGACTAGCGGGCGCCAAGAGACCCAGTACTTC.

The chain combines TRBV29-1 with TRBJ2-6; 8 nucleotides line up with TRBD1. The CDR3 is made up of 19 amino acids. With 6 bases clipped from V and 0 bases from J, the junction kept 16 bases outside the gene matches. Looked up from germline, CDR1 is SQVTM and CDR2 is ANQGSEA. The CDR3 DNA sequence: TGCAGCGTCGGAGGGGTTTGGGGCAGGGGGCCCTCTGGGGCCAACGTCCTGACTTTC. Translation gives CSVGGVWGRGPSGANVLTF.

This clone was observed once. The CDR3 protein is CASSLEGQGAGQPQHF. The CDR3 region has the DNA TGCGCCAGCAGCTTGGAAGGACAGGGGGCTGGACAGCCCCAGCATTTT. The chain joins TRBV5-1 to TRBJ1-5, with 11 bases aligning to TRBD1. This CDR3 is 16 amino acids long. The germline gives CDR1 SGHRS, CDR2 YFSETQ. J was trimmed by 7 bases and V by 0 bases; bases with no gene match: 6.

The chain combines TRBV5-4 with TRBJ2-1; tentatively, D is TRBD2 (5 bases). The germline V gene has CDR1 SGHNT and CDR2 YYREEE (reference sequence). The CDR3 consists of 16 residues. The V end lost 0 bases, the J end lost 4 bases, and 14 bases lay between the germline ends. CDR3 coding DNA: TGTGCCAGCAGCTTGGTTGGGAGAACCATTTACAATGAGCAGTTCTTC. As protein: CASSLVGRTIYNEQFF. Drawing the rest from reference TRBV5-4 and TRBJ2-1, the complete variable domain is ETGVTQSPTHLIKTRGQQVTLRCSSQSGHNTVSWYQQALGQGPQFIFQYYREEENGRGNFPPRFSGLQFPNYSSELNVNALELDDSALYLCASSLVGRTIYNEQFFGPGTRLTVL.

The rearrangement uses TRBV6-5 and TRBJ2-7; D is undetermined. This CDR3 has 15 amino acids. The germline V and J ends were trimmed by 2 bases and 2 bases, with 13 bases remaining between them. From germline, CDR1 is MNHEY and CDR2 SVGAGI. CDR3 residues: CASSYKLVGPYEQYF. DNA of the CDR3: TGTGCCAGCAGTTACAAGCTAGTGGGTCCCTACGAGCAGTACTTC.

The V call is TRBV19, the J call TRBJ1-2; weak D call: TRBD1 (6 bases). The V gene lost 5 bases and the J gene lost 4 bases, with 20 bases spanning the gap. Germline V gene data show CDR1 as LNHDA and CDR2 as SQIVND (reference sequence). The CDR3 loop spans 16 amino acids. CDR3 amino acids: CASSPPGAGAVYGYTF. The CDR3 DNA sequence: TGTGCCAGTAGTCCCCCTGGGGCAGGGGCGGTCTATGGCTACACCTTC.

CDR3: CASSVGTGHNEQFF. The CDR3 DNA reads TGTGCCAGCAGCGTCGGGACTGGTCACAATGAGCAGTTCTTC. This chain connects TRBV7-2 to TRBJ2-1; D possibly corresponds to TRBD2 (6 bases). The germline V gene has CDR1 SGHTA and CDR2 FQGNSA. The CDR3 has 14 residues. V gave up 5 bases and J gave up 5 bases, with 13 bases separating them.

The chain joins TRBV9 to TRBJ1-3; TRBD1 aligns across 8 bases. The CDR3 is 16 amino acids. The trim removed 4 bases at V and 0 bases at J, leaving 6 bases unmatched. Per germline, CDR1 SGDLS and CDR2 YYNGEE. CDR3 loop: CASSPYRGTSGNTIYF. DNA for the CDR3: TGTGCCAGCAGCCCATACAGGGGGACCTCTGGAAACACCATATATTTT.

This clone has just one count. The CDR3 sequence is CASTYLLATVMNTEAFF. In DNA, the CDR3 is TGTGCCAGCACCTACCTCCTCGCGACAGTGATGAACACTGAAGCTTTCTTT. The chain joins TRBV5-8 to TRBJ1-1; a possible D gene is TRBD1 (5 bases). Trimming cost V 6 bases and J 0 bases, with 21 bases left between them. This CDR3 region has 17 residues. Per the germline V gene, CDR1 is SGHTS and CDR2 is YDEGEE.

V gene TRBV5-1 combines with J gene TRBJ2-1; either TRBD1 or TRBD2 may supply D (7 bases each). Germline-derived CDR1 and CDR2 are SGHRS and YFSETQ. V was clipped by 2 bases and J by 9 bases, with 18 bases between them. There are 15 residues in the CDR3. This chain's CDR3 is CASSFRAGGDPEQFF. The CDR3 bases are TGCGCCAGCAGCTTCAGGGCAGGGGGGGACCCTGAGCAGTTCTTC.

The chain recombines TRBV9 with TRBJ1-2; D is unresolved. The CDR3 spans 17 residues. From germline, CDR1 is SGDLS and CDR2 YYNGEE. V was clipped by 0 bases and J by 1 base, with 16 bases between them. CDR3 sequence (DNA): TGTGCCAGCAGCGTAGATTTGGATGCCAGGAATAACTATGGCTACACCTTC. Translating gives CASSVDLDARNNYGYTF.

V and J are TRBV5-6 and TRBJ1-1; D is undetermined. The CDR3 runs to 14 residues. The germline gives CDR1 SGHDT, CDR2 YYEEEE. V lost 3 bases, J lost 2 bases, and 11 bases lay in between. The DNA of the CDR3 is TGTGCCAGCAGCTCCGACAAAAGCAACACTGAAGCTTTCTTT. This gives the protein CASSSDKSNTEAFF.

The chain recombines TRBV10-3 with TRBJ2-3; no clear D. The CDR3 is made up of 11 amino acids. V was shortened by 6 bases and J by 0 bases, with 1 base between the two germline ends. Looked up from germline, CDR1 is ENHRY and CDR2 is SYGVKD. CDR3 loop: CAIRSTDTQYF. CDR3 nucleotides: TGTGCCATCAGGAGCACAGATACGCAGTATTTT.

This clone appeared once. As DNA, the CDR3 is TGTGCCAGCAGTTTTGCGGGGGGCCTCCCCTACACCTTC. Translated, it gives CASSFAGGLPYTF. This sequence joins TRBV27 and TRBJ1-2, with a tentative D call TRBD1 (6 bases). This CDR3 contains 13 residues. Germline lookup yields CDR1 MNHEY and CDR2 SMNVEV (reference sequence). Trimming removed 3 bases from V and 10 bases from J, with 15 bases in between.

The chain joins TRBV7-9 to TRBJ2-7; 10 nucleotides line up with TRBD1. Germline-derived CDR1 and CDR2 are SEHNR and FQNEAQ (reference sequence). The V segment lost 5 bases and the J segment 7 bases; nucleotides outside the gene matches: 8. The CDR3 has 14 residues. In DNA, the CDR3 is TGTGCCAGCAGCACGGGACAGGGGTCGTGGGAGCAGTACTTC. Its translation: CASSTGQGSWEQYF.

This sequence joins TRBV18 and TRBJ2-7; 8 nucleotides line up with TRBD1. V lost 4 bases, J lost 1 base, and 9 bases stayed unmatched. From germline, CDR1 is KGHSH and CDR2 LQKENI. CDR3 length equals 16 residues. The CDR3, as DNA: TGTGCCAGCTCACTCACCGCTAGGACAGGGTCCTACGAGCAGTACTTC. It translates to CASSLTARTGSYEQYF. The whole variable domain, remainder taken from reference TRBV18 and TRBJ2-7, is NAGVMQNPRHLVRRRGQEARLRCSPMKGHSHVYWYRQLPEEGLKFMVYLQKENIIDESGMPKERFSAEFPKEGPSILRIQQVVRGDSAAYFCASSLTARTGSYEQYFGPGTRLTVT.

J is TRBJ1-1 and V is TRBV7-6, with D unclear. The V end lost 3 bases, the J end lost 6 bases, and 23 bases lay between the germline ends. The CDR3 is 17 residues long. Per the germline V gene, CDR1 is SGHVS and CDR2 is FNYEAQ. The CDR3 protein is CASSFSTGWGSSAEAFF. The DNA of the CDR3 is TGTGCCAGCAGCTTTTCGACGGGGTGGGGTTCGAGCGCTGAAGCTTTCTTT. The variable domain in full, with the rest retrieved from reference TRBV7-6 and TRBJ1-1, is GAGVSQSPRYKVTKRGQDVALRCDPISGHVSLYWYRQALGQGPEFLTYFNYEAQQDKSGLPNDRFSAERPEGSISTLTIQRTEQRDSAMYRCASSFSTGWGSSAEAFFGQGTRLTVV.

This chain joins TRBV21-1 and TRBJ1-3. TRBV21-1 is designated a pseudogene. The CDR3 has 15 residues. CDR3 nucleotides: TGTGCCAGCAGCAAGCTTACGGGGTCGGGAAACACCATATATTTT. Its translation is CASSKLTGSGNTIYF.

The V gene is TRBV28, the J gene TRBJ1-2; D is uncertain. In germline, CDR1 is MDHEN, CDR2 SYDVKM. V was pared by 0 bases and J by 3 bases, with 8 bases between. The CDR3 loop spans 14 amino acids. Here the CDR3 reads CASSLWGYDYGYTF. The DNA for the CDR3 is TGTGCCAGCAGTTTATGGGGCTACGACTATGGCTACACCTTC.

This clone has only a few counts. The chain is built from TRBV30 and TRBJ1-2; D gene ambiguous. V gave up 2 bases and J gave up 4 bases, with 5 bases separating them. This CDR3 region has 11 residues. The germline CDR1 and CDR2 sequences are GTSNPN and SVGIG (reference sequence). The DNA of the CDR3 is TGTGCCTGGAGTCTGTCCTATGGCTACACCTTC. Protein product: CAWSLSYGYTF.

This clone was picked up a small number of times. V and J are TRBV5-1 and TRBJ1-2; the D is unclear. V was pared by 5 bases and J by 5 bases, with 16 bases between. Germline assignment: CDR1 SGHRS and CDR2 YFSETQ. The length of the CDR3 is 14 residues. The CDR3 here is CASSVDPSIYGYTF. CDR3 coding DNA: TGCGCCAGCAGTGTGGACCCAAGCATTTATGGCTACACCTTC.

The J gene is TRBJ1-1, the V gene TRBV4-3; D ambiguous. Germline-derived CDR1 and CDR2 are LGHNA and YSLEER. The V end lost 1 base, the J end lost 8 bases, and 5 bases lay between the germline ends. The CDR3 runs to 11 residues. CDR3 sequence reads: CASSQGGEAFF. In DNA form, the CDR3 reads TGCGCCAGCAGCCAAGGAGGAGAAGCTTTCTTT.

This clone showed up just once. The rearrangement joins TRBV11-2 to TRBJ2-2; no reliable D call. V shed 7 bases and J shed 1 base, with 7 bases lying between them. The length of the CDR3 is 13 residues. Germline assignment: CDR1 SGHAT and CDR2 FQNNGV. CDR3 in amino acids: CASTRMNTGELFF. The CDR3 DNA reads TGTGCCAGCACCCGAATGAACACCGGGGAGCTGTTTTTT.

This chain links TRBV19 with TRBJ2-6; 12 bases fit TRBD2. The CDR3 contains 18 residues. Germline CDR1 is LNHDA and CDR2 is SQIVND (reference sequence). The V and J ends lost 1 base and 6 bases, in that order; junction bases with no gene match: 7. The CDR3 nucleotides are TGTGCCAGTAGTATAGGACTAGCGGGGGTTATTGAGGCCAACGTCCTGACTTTC. Protein sequence: CASSIGLAGVIEANVLTF.

The chain uses TRBV2 and TRBJ2-3, with 11 bases lining up with TRBD2. This CDR3 has 14 residues. Germline V gene data show CDR1 as SNHLY and CDR2 as FYNNEI. The V and J ends lost 7 bases and 2 bases, in that order; junction bases with no gene match: 2. The CDR3 DNA reads TGTGCCAGCAAACTAGCGGGGGCCACAGATACGCAGTATTTT. Translation: CASKLAGATDTQYF. Full variable domain (remainder filled in from reference TRBV2 and TRBJ2-3): EPEVTQTPSHQVTQMGQEVILRCVPISNHLYFYWYRQILGQKVEFLVSFYNNEISEKSEIFDDQFSVERPDGSNFTLKIRSTKLEDSAMYFCASKLAGATDTQYFGPGTRLTVL.